The present entry profiles one TCR beta chain with its context. The antigen this receptor binds is unknown. No base quality information exists; no much larger clone differs at one position. For CDR1 and CDR2, the germline V gene lists MNHEY and SVGAGI. The CDR3, from cysteine to phenylalanine, totals 15 residues. Just the 45-base CDR3 DNA is kept, in frame starting at base 1. The library was built by means of 5' RACE. Data came from an Illumina HiSeq 2500. The second PCR ran for roughly 6 to 11 cycles and used a J-beta primer mix along with a sample-barcoded 5' primer. A unique molecular identifier was introduced onto each TCR beta cDNA molecule by a template-switch 5' adaptor carrying 12 random nucleotides. Each sample yielded at least 2.5 million CDR3-containing paired-end reads. All of the RNA was converted into first-strand cDNA using the Mint cDNA synthesis kit, with a TRBC-specific oligonucleotide serving as the primer. Following uracil-DNA glycosylase treatment, a first 18-cycle PCR with universal primers M1SS and BC2_uni_R was performed on all cDNA. Per the authors' processing: For normalization, 1 million high-quality reads, each with a distinct molecular identifier, were randomly selected from each sample. Instead of being binned into consensus sequences, reads with shared molecular identifiers were discarded. MiTCR, with a Q25 quality threshold and the strictest error-elimination algorithm, was used for CDR3 identification, clonotype clustering and error correction. Lower-bound total TCR beta diversity was estimated with a nonparametric unseen species model using Euler transformation. The public reads were run again by TCRdb, first through fastp at Q25 and then through MiXCR, and only productive beta chains were kept. A single entry per CDR3 protein holds the most common genes and DNA from its merged rows. The authors' filters were not applied to this entry. For this sample the table gives about 1.8 million distinct CDR3 sequences, of which about 50% were detected only once. Less than 2.5% of the sample lies in the top ten.

This sample stems from a study of blood T cells in healthy people across ages (dated by TCRdb to between 2015 and 2017). Study-level background: In model experiments, template switching captured roughly one uniquely barcoded TCR beta cDNA molecule for every two T cells. Using deep sequencing normalized with unique cDNA molecular identifiers, the study measured how TCR beta repertoire diversity changes with age. Donors were grouped into four age groups: young (average approximately 15 years), middle-aged (about 40), aged (approximately 67) and long-lived (just over 80). To avoid experimental bias, donors of different ages were spread randomly across the sequencing lanes. Using the same blood draw, the study looked at two additional independent replicas of 1 million unique cDNA reads for two donors, one aged 18 to 29 and the other aged 80 or older.

Points the paper makes about the study in general: Compared with the aged group, more naive CD4+ T cells, fewer expanded clones and increased TCR diversity were shown by the long-lived group, suggesting age selection. Because profiling used bulk unsorted PBMCs, naive and antigen-experienced compartments could not be compared conclusively. A strong correlation was found between observed TCR beta diversity and the percentage of naive T cells measured by flow cytometry. Donor CMV infection status was unknown, potentially confounding age-related changes in expanded clonotypes. Observed TCR beta diversity per million T cells fell roughly linearly with age, and a significant reduction was already apparent by age around 36. Estimates of total diversity from one million sequenced T cells were regarded as lower bounds and underestimates.

Systemically healthy Caucasian individuals from Russia, 39 in total and aged about 6 to 95 years, were included as donors. About 10 milliliters of peripheral blood were collected from each donor into EDTA-treated Vacutainer tubes. Ficoll-Paque density-gradient centrifugation was used to isolate PBMCs, with at least 6.5 million obtained per sample. Total RNA, at least 5.5 micrograms per sample, was extracted from PBMCs with Trizol reagent. The percentages of naive CD45RAhigh/CD27high T cells were determined by flow cytometry on a PBMC aliquot from every donor. The chain is assembled from TRBV6-5 and TRBJ1-5; 7 bases in the middle match TRBD1. Specimen: blood. This clonotype originated in a woman in her forties in good health. The nucleotides read TGTGCTGGGACAGCGAAGTTTCATAGCAATCAGCCCCAGCATTTT. Its amino acids are CAGTAKFHSNQPQHF.